This T cell receptor (beta chain) was retrieved from a study of post-analysis software for immune sequencing data. Regarding this clonotype: Its antigen is unidentified.

The authors incorporated unique molecular identifiers into the TCR beta cDNA libraries. There were roughly 0.95 to 11 million T cells, and 450,000 to 550,000 cDNA molecules came from them. TCRdb independently ran MiXCR on the PCR reads; one entry per CDR3 protein. Of fewer than 850,000 distinct CDR3 sequences listed, around 27% are singletons. Overall study results and limits: F measure grouped same-batch samples tightly together. People with multiple sclerosis had a significantly lower normalized Chao1 diversity than controls did.

This TCR was recovered from a girl between 5 and 17 years old with multiple sclerosis. The sequenced sample was blood.

CDR3 residues: CSASRHSTDTQYF. In nucleotides, the CDR3 is TGCAGTGCTAGTCGGCATAGCACAGATACGCAGTATTTT. The rearrangement uses TRBV20-1 and TRBJ2-3; no clear D gene. The CDR3 extends over 13 amino acids. The V and J ends lost 3 bases and 0 bases respectively, with 7 bases between them. CDR1 DFQATT and CDR2 SNEGSKA come from the germline V gene (reference sequence).